A single sample is the source of the 21 T cell receptor beta chains below, sequenced in a study of T cells in Graves' hyperthyroidism and ophthalmopathy. What was amplified from RNA transcripts were TCR beta CDR3 regions. An initial round of RT-PCR targeting the TCR CDR3 relied on the HTBI primer set. TCRdb ran MiXCR on the multiplex PCR reads and lists one entry per CDR3 protein. This table has over 500,000 distinct CDR3 sequences, about 16% appearing once. Sequencing was done on a sample of blood. These receptor sequences come from a woman under 40 with Graves' ophthalmopathy.

This clonotype was found a few times. The chain recombines TRBV7-2 with TRBJ1-5; possible D gene TRBD1, 5 bases. Germline V gene data show CDR1 as SGHTA and CDR2 as FQGNSA. With 5 bases removed from V and 2 bases from J, the gap between germline ends came to 19 bases. This CDR3 is 17 amino acids long. The CDR3 region has the DNA TGTGCCAGCAGCCGCCGGACCTCCCAGGGAGGCAATCAGCCCCAGCATTTT. Its translation is CASSRRTSQGGNQPQHF. Filled out from reference TRBV7-2 and TRBJ1-5, the complete variable domain reads GAGVSQSPSNKVTEKGKDVELRCDPISGHTALYWYRQSLGQGLEFLIYFQGNSAPDKSGLPSDRFSAERTGGSVSTLTIQRTQQEDSAVYLCASSRRTSQGGNQPQHFGDGTRLSIL.

This rearrangement joins TRBV29-1 to TRBJ2-2; 10 bases line up with TRBD2. This CDR3 is 14 amino acids long. The V gene's germline CDR1 is SQVTM and CDR2 ANQGSEA. V lost 3 bases and J lost 4; bases outside the gene matches: 2. The CDR3 DNA sequence: TGCAGCGTTGACACTAGCGGGATCACCGGGGAGCTGTTTTTT. Encoded protein: CSVDTSGITGELFF.

CDR3 nucleotide sequence: TGCAGTGCCCCCCCAAGAGGGTTAGCGGGGCCTAGCACAGATACGCAGTATTTT. Protein product: CSAPPRGLAGPSTDTQYF. This rearrangement joins TRBV20-1 to TRBJ2-3; 8 nucleotides line up with TRBD2. Trimming at V came to 6 bases and at J to 0 bases, leaving 17 bases not matched to a gene. Looked up from germline, CDR1 is DFQATT and CDR2 is SNEGSKA (reference sequence). The CDR3 length is 18 residues.

This clonotype was counted at least ten times. The J gene is TRBJ1-1, the V gene TRBV11-2; possibly TRBD1 for D (6 bases). Germline assignment: CDR1 SGHAT and CDR2 FQNNGV. The CDR3 has 18 amino acids. Deletions cut 1 base from V and 7 bases from J, with 25 bases between. The CDR3 here is CASSLGVGGSLTRGEAFF. In DNA form, the CDR3 reads TGTGCCAGCAGCTTAGGGGTCGGGGGCAGCTTAACCCGGGGTGAAGCTTTCTTT. The full variable domain, rest sourced from reference TRBV11-2 and TRBJ1-1, is EAGVAQSPRYKIIEKRQSVAFWCNPISGHATLYWYQQILGQGPKLLIQFQNNGVVDDSQLPKDRFSAERLKGVDSTLKIQPAKLEDSAVYLCASSLGVGGSLTRGEAFFGQGTRLTVV.

The J gene is TRBJ2-7, the V gene TRBV7-9; 9 nucleotides match TRBD1. The V and J ends lost 0 bases and 9 bases, in that order; junction bases with no gene match: 9. This CDR3 comprises 15 residues. Germline loops: CDR1 SEHNR, CDR2 FQNEAQ (reference sequence). CDR3 region: CASSLAPTGGTAQYF. The CDR3 nucleotides are TGTGCCAGCAGCTTAGCGCCGACAGGGGGGACGGCGCAGTACTTC.

Many counts were recorded for this clonotype. The CDR3 region is CSAPGGLAGGDAYEQYF. The CDR3 DNA sequence: TGCAGTGCCCCAGGGGGACTAGCGGGAGGGGACGCCTACGAGCAGTACTTC. This chain connects TRBV20-1 to TRBJ2-7; 16 nucleotides align to TRBD2. This CDR3 comprises 17 residues. The V gene's germline CDR1 is DFQATT and CDR2 SNEGSKA (reference sequence). Trimming took 6 bases from V and 2 from J; bases not matched to a gene: 10.

This sequence joins TRBV6-1 and TRBJ2-7; 7 nucleotides line up with TRBD1. The germline V gene has CDR1 MNHNS and CDR2 SASEGT. Trimming cost V 7 bases and J 3 bases; bases outside gene matches: 15. The CDR3 has 16 residues. The CDR3 DNA follows: TGTGCCAGCACATCCACAGGGGCTTCCGCTGTCTACGAGCAGTACTTC. It yields the protein CASTSTGASAVYEQYF.

The chain has TRBV7-3 and TRBJ2-7; 10 positions match TRBD2. CDR1 is SGHTA, CDR2 FQGTGA, per germline. The length of the CDR3 is 14 residues. Losses at the gene ends were 1 base for V and 3 bases for J; bases not matched to a gene: 0. Written as DNA, the CDR3 is TGTGCCAGCAGCTTAATAGCGGGAGGCTACGAGCAGTACTTC. It is translated as CASSLIAGGYEQYF.

This clonotype was picked up many times. The gene calls are TRBV7-3 and TRBJ2-3; 10 bases map to TRBD2. Germline loops: CDR1 SGHTA, CDR2 FQGTGA. The junction had 6 bases not matched to a gene; V was cut back by 0 bases and J by 6 bases. This CDR3 region has 16 residues. The CDR3 spells CASSLTPTSGKDTQYF. The CDR3 DNA sequence: TGTGCCAGCAGCTTAACGCCTACTAGCGGGAAGGATACGCAGTATTTT.

This clonotype was seen repeatedly, ten times or more. The chain couples TRBV6-2 or TRBV6-3 to TRBJ2-7; D remains ambiguous. Trimming stripped 5 bases from V and 5 bases from J, with 13 bases between. The CDR3 runs 13 residues. Germline V gene sequence: CDR1 MNHEY, CDR2 SVGEGT. The CDR3 nucleotides read TGTGCCAGCAGTAAGACCGAATTGGACGAGCAGTACTTC. It encodes CASSKTELDEQYF.

In this sample, this clonotype turned up many times. The chain employs TRBV28 and TRBJ2-2, with D maybe TRBD1 (6 bases). The germline V and J ends were trimmed by 7 bases and 1 base, with 13 bases remaining between them. Germline V gene data show CDR1 as MDHEN and CDR2 as SYDVKM. The CDR3 consists of 15 residues. CDR3 bases: TGTGCCAGCACTTCCCTGGGACAGAACACCGGGGAGCTGTTTTTT. Amino acid sequence: CASTSLGQNTGELFF.

This clonotype was seen repeatedly, ten times or more. The V and J genes are TRBV6-5 and TRBJ2-7; D is possibly TRBD1 (6 bases). The CDR3 is made up of 14 amino acids. Trimming took off 0 bases at V and 4 bases at J, with 10 bases between the two ends. Germline V gene sequence: CDR1 MNHEY, CDR2 SVGAGI. The CDR3 DNA reads TGTGCCAGCAGTTACTCCAGGGGAATATACGAGCAGTACTTC. Protein sequence: CASSYSRGIYEQYF.

This clonotype was seen ten or more times. The chain joins TRBV29-1 to TRBJ2-3; 7 bases align to TRBD2. V gave up 4 bases and J gave up 5 bases; unmatched junction bases: 3. Per the germline V gene, CDR1 is SQVTM and CDR2 is ANQGSEA. The CDR3 loop spans 12 amino acids. CDR3 coding DNA: TGCAGCGTTGGACTAGCAGGAGATACGCAGTATTTT. It codes for CSVGLAGDTQYF.

V and J are TRBV6-1 and TRBJ1-6; D is ambiguous. The CDR3 consists of 13 residues. Between the trimmed V and J ends, which lost 6 bases and 7 bases, there was a span of 10 bases. Germline CDR1 and CDR2: MNHNS and SASEGT. DNA of the CDR3: TGTGCCAGCAGAACTCACGGGAATTCACCCCTCCACTTT. It specifies CASRTHGNSPLHF.

The table lists this clonotype with many counts. V usage is TRBV20-1 and J usage is TRBJ2-7, with D perhaps assigned TRBD1 or TRBD2 (6 bases each). Germline V gives CDR1 DFQATT, CDR2 SNEGSKA (reference sequence). The length of the CDR3 is 14 residues. V shed 3 bases and J shed 2 bases, with 14 bases lying between them. In DNA, the CDR3 is TGCAGTGCTAGTCCCCAGGGGACTCCCTACGAGCAGTACTTC. This gives the protein CSASPQGTPYEQYF.

This clonotype showed up many times. This rearrangement joins TRBV29-1 to TRBJ1-5; D possibly corresponds to TRBD1 (6 bases). The CDR3 contains 13 residues. Germline loops: CDR1 SQVTM, CDR2 ANQGSEA. Trimming took 6 bases from V and 4 from J, leaving 13 bases between them. The CDR3, as DNA: TGCAGCGTGGGGGCGGGACAAAATCAGCCCCAGCATTTT. Translated, it gives CSVGAGQNQPQHF.

The gene calls are TRBV11-2 and TRBJ1-6, with 8 bases identical to TRBD1. V was pared by 1 base and J by 8 bases, with 10 bases of the junction left unmatched. CDR1 is SGHAT and CDR2 is FQNNGV in the germline V gene. This CDR3 spans 17 amino acids. The CDR3 DNA sequence: TGTGCCAGCAGCTTAGGCCCTCGGACAGGGAACGATTCACCCCTCCACTTT. Its protein is CASSLGPRTGNDSPLHF. Full variable domain (rest looked up from reference TRBV11-2 and TRBJ1-6): EAGVAQSPRYKIIEKRQSVAFWCNPISGHATLYWYQQILGQGPKLLIQFQNNGVVDDSQLPKDRFSAERLKGVDSTLKIQPAKLEDSAVYLCASSLGPRTGNDSPLHFGNGTRLTVT.

This clonotype was picked up many times. DNA for the CDR3: TGTGCCAGCAGTTACTCTTCCCCGACGGGGCAGTACTTC. Amino acid sequence: CASSYSSPTGQYF. The chain carries TRBV6-6 and TRBJ2-7; no firm D call. CDR1 and CDR2 from the germline V gene are MNHNY and SVGAGI (reference sequence). V lost 0 bases and J lost 9, with 12 bases in between. This CDR3 is 13 amino acids long.

J is TRBJ2-1 and V is TRBV9, with D possibly matching TRBD2 (6 bases). Germline lookup yields CDR1 SGDLS and CDR2 YYNGEE. With 0 bases removed from V and 6 bases from J, the gap between germline ends came to 16 bases. The CDR3 is made up of 16 amino acids. The CDR3 sequence: CASSVGGDAAFNEQFF. Here the CDR3 DNA reads TGTGCCAGCAGCGTAGGGGGGGACGCAGCTTTCAATGAGCAGTTCTTC.

J is TRBJ2-2 and V is TRBV7-9; TRBD2 matches 7 bases. This CDR3 has 14 residues. V gave up 5 bases and J gave up 7 bases; unmatched junction bases: 7. The V gene's germline CDR1 is SEHNR and CDR2 FQNEAQ (reference sequence). The DNA for the CDR3 is TGTGCCAGCAGCCCGCGGGGGTTCGGCGGGGAGCTGTTTTTT. Translation gives CASSPRGFGGELFF.

This clonotype was detected ten times or more. The chain couples TRBV5-8 to TRBJ2-3; 8 positions match TRBD1. This CDR3 is 13 amino acids long. CDR1 and CDR2 (germline): SGHTS, YDEGEE. The V segment lost 6 bases and the J segment 6 bases; nucleotides outside the gene matches: 6. CDR3 in amino acids: CASNRQGRDTQYF. Written as DNA, the CDR3 is TGTGCCAGCAACCGACAGGGGAGGGATACGCAGTATTTT.